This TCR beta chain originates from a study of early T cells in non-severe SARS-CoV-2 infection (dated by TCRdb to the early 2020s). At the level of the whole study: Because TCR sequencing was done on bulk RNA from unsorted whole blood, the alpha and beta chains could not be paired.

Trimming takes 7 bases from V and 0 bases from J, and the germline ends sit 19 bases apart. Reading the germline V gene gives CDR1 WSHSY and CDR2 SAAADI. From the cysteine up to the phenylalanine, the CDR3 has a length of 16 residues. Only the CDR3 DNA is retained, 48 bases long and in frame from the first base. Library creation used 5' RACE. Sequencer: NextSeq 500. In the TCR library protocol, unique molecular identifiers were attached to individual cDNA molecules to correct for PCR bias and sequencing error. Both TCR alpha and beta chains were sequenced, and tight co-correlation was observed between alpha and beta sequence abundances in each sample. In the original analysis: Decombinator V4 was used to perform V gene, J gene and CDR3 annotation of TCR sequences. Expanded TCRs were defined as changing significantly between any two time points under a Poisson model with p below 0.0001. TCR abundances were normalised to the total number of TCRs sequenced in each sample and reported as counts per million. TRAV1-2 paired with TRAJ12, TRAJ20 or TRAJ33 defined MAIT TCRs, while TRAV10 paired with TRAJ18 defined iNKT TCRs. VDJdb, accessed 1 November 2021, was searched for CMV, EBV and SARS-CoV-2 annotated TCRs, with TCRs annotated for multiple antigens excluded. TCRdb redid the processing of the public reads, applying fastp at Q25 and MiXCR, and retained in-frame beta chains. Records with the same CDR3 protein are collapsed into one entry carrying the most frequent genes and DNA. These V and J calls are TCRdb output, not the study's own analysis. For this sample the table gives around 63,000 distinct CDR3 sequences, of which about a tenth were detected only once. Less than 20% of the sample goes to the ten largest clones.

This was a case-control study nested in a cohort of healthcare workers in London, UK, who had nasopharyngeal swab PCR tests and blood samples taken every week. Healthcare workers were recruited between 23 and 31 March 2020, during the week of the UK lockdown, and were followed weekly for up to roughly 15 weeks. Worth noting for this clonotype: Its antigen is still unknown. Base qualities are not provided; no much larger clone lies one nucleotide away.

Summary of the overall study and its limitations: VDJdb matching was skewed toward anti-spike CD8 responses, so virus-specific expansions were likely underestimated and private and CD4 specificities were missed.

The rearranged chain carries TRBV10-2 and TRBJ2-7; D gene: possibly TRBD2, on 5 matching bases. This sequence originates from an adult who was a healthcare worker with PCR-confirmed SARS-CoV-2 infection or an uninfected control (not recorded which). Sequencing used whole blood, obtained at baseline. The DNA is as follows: TGCGCCAGCAAGCCTAGGGCGAGACTAAGCTCCTACGAGCAGTACTTC. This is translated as CASKPRARLSSYEQYF.